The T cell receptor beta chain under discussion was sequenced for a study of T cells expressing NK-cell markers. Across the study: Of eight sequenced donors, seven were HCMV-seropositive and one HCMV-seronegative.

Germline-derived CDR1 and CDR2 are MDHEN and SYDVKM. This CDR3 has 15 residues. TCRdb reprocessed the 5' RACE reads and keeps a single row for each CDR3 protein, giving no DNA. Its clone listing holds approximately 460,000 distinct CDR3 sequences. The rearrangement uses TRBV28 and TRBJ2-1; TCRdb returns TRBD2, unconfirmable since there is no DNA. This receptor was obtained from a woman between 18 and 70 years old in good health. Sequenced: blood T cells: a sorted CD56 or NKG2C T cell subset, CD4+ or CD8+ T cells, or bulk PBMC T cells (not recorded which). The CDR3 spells CASSLGGSAGNEQFF.